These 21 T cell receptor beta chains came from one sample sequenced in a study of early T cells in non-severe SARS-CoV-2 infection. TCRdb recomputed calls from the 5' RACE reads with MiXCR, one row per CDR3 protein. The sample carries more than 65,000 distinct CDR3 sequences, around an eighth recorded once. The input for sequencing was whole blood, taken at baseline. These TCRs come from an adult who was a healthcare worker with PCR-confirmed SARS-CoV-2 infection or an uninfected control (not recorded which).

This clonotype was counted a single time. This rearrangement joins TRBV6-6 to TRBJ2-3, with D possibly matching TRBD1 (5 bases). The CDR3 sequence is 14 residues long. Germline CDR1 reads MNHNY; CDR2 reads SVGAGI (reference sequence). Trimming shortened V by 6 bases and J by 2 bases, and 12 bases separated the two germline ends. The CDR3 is CASSPQGYTDTQYF. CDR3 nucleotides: TGTGCCAGCAGCCCTCAGGGTTACACAGATACGCAGTATTTT.

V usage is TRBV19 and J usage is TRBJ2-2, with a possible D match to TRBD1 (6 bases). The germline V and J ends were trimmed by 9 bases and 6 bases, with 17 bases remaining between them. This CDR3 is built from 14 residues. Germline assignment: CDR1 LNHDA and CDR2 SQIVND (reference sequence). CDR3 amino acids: CASSGTRVAGELFF. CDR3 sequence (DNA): TGTGCCAGCTCCGGGACACGCGTGGCCGGGGAGCTGTTTTTT.

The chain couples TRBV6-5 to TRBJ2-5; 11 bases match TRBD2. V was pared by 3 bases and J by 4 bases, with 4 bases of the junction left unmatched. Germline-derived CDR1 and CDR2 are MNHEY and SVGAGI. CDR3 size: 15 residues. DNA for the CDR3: TGTGCCAGCAGTTATAGCCTAGCGGGGGGAGAGACCCAGTACTTC. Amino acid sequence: CASSYSLAGGETQYF.

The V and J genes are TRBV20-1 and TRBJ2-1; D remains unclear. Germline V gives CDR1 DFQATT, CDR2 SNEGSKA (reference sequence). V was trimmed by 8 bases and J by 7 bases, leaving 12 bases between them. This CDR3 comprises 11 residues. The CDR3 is CSSKLVNEQFF. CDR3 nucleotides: TGCAGTTCCAAGCTAGTGAATGAGCAGTTCTTC.

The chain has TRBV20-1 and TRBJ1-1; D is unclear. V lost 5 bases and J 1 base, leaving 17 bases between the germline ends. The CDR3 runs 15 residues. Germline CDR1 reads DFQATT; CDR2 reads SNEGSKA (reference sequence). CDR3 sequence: CSAPPEGLGNTEAFF. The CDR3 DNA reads TGCAGTGCTCCCCCGGAGGGATTAGGGAACACTGAAGCTTTCTTT.

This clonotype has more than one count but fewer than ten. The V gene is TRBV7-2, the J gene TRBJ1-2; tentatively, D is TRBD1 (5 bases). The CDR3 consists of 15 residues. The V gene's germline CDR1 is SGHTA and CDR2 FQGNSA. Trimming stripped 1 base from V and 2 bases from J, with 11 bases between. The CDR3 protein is CASSLDSWGNYGYTF. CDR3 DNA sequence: TGTGCCAGCAGCTTAGACAGTTGGGGGAACTATGGCTACACCTTC.

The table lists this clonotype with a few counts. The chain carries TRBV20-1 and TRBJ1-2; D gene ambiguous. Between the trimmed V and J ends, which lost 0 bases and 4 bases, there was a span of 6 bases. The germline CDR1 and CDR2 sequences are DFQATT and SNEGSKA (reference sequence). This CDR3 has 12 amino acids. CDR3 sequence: CSARDYAYGYTF. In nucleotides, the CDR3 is TGCAGTGCTAGAGATTATGCCTATGGCTACACCTTC.

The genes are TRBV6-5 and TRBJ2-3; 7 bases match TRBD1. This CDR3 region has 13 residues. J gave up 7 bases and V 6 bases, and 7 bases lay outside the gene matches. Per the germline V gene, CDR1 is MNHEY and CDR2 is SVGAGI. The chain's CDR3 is CASRQRDSYTQYF. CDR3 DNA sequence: TGTGCCAGCAGGCAGAGGGACAGTTATACGCAGTATTTT.

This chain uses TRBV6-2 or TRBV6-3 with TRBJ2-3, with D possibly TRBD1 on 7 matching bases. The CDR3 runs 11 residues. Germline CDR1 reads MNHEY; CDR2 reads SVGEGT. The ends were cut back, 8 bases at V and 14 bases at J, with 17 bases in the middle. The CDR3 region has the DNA TGTGCCAGCCGACAGGGACTGTTAAGGTATTTT. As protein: CASRQGLLRYF.

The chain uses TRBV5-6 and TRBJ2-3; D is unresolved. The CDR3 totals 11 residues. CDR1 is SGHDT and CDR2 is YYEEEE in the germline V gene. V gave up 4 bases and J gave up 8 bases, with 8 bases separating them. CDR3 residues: CASSLAGTQYF. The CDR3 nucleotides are TGTGCCAGCAGCCTGGCCGGTACGCAGTATTTT.

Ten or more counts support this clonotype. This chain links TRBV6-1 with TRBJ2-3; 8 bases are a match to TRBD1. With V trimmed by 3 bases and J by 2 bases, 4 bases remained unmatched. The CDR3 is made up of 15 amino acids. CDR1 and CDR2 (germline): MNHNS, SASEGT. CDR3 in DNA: TGTGCCAGCAGTGACCGGACAGGGCTCACAGATACGCAGTATTTT. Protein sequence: CASSDRTGLTDTQYF.

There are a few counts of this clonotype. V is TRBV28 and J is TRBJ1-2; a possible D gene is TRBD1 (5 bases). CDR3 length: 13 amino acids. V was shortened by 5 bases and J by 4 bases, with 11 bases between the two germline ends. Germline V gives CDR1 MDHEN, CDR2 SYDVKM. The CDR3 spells CASSGGEGYGYTF. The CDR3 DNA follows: TGTGCCAGCAGTGGGGGTGAGGGCTATGGCTACACCTTC.

The CDR3 reads CASSSIIGGPQEQFF. The CDR3 DNA sequence: TGTGCCAGCAGCTCAATCATTGGGGGGCCACAAGAGCAGTTCTTC. The chain links TRBV11-2 to TRBJ2-1; D might be TRBD1 or TRBD2, each matching 6 bases. CDR1 and CDR2 (germline): SGHAT, FQNNGV. The V gene lost 4 bases and the J gene lost 10 bases, with 20 bases spanning the gap. The CDR3 contains 15 residues.

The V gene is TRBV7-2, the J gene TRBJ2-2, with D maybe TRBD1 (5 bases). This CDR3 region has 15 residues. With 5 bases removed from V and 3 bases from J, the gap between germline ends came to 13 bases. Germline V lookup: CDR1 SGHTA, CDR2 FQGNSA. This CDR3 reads CASSLSGRDTGELFF. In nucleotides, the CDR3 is TGTGCCAGCAGCCTCTCAGGGCGAGACACCGGGGAGCTGTTTTTT.

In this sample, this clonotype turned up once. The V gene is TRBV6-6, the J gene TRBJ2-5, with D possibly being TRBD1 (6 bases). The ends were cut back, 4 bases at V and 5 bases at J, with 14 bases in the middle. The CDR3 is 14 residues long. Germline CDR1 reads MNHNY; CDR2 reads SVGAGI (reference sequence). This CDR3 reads CASSLPIGGETQYF. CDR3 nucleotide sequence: TGTGCCAGCAGTTTGCCCATAGGGGGTGAGACCCAGTACTTC.

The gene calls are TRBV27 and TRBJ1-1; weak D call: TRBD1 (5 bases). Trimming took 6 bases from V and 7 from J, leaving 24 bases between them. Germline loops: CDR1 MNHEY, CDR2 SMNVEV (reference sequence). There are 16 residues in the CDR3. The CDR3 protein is CASRLEAGGAAYEAFF. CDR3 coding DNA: TGTGCCAGCAGGCTCGAGGCGGGAGGGGCCGCCTATGAAGCTTTCTTT.

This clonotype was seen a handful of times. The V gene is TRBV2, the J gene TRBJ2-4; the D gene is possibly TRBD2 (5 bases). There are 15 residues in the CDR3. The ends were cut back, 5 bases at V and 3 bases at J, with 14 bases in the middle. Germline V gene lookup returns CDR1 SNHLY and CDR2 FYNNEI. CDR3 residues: CASSIPGTRKNIQYF. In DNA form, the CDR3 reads TGTGCCAGCAGTATACCGGGAACTCGCAAAAACATTCAGTACTTC.

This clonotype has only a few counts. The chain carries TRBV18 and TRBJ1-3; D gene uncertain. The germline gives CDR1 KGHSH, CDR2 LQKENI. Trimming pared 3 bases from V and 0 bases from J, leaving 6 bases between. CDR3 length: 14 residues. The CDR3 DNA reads TGTGCCAGCTCACCTCAGGCCTCTGGAAACACCATATATTTT. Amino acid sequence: CASSPQASGNTIYF.

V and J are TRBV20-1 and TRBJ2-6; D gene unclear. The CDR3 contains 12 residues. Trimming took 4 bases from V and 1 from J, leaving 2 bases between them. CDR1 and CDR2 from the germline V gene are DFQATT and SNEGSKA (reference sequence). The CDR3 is CSATSGANVLTF. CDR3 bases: TGCAGTGCTACGTCTGGGGCCAACGTCCTGACTTTC.

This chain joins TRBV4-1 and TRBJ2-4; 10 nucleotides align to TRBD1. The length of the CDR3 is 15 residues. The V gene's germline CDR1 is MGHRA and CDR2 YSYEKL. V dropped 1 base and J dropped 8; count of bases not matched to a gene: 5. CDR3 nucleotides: TGCGCCAGCAGCCAAGCGGGACAGGGGAGAGACATTCAGTACTTC. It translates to CASSQAGQGRDIQYF.

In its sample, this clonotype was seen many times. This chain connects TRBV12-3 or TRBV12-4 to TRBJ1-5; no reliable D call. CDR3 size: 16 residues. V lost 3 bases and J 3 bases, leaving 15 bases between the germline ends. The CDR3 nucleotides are TGTGCCAGCAGTTTGGCTGGCCGAGCATCCAATCAGCCCCAGCATTTT. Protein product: CASSLAGRASNQPQHF.